This T cell receptor beta chain was profiled in a study of blood T cell repertoires in COVID-19. Study-wide context: Sources were T cells, B-cell-depleted T cells, or PBMCs; the material itself was cDNA or gDNA.

Measured with immunoSEQ multiplex PCR; TCRdb has only the in-frame clones, and not every one. The repertoire holds approximately 120,000 clones, with more than 70% as singletons. The CDR3 totals 11 residues. V lost 5 bases and J lost 8, with 10 bases in between. Germline CDR1 and CDR2: DFQATT and SNEGSKA (reference sequence). The chain links TRBV20-1 to TRBJ2-4; D might be TRBD2 (5 bases). This TCR was sampled from a woman older than 75 with COVID-19, enrolled during active disease. Sequencing was performed on peripheral blood. CDR3 in amino acids: CSAGQRDIQYF. The CDR3 DNA reads TGCAGTGCTGGGCAGAGGGACATTCAGTACTTC.